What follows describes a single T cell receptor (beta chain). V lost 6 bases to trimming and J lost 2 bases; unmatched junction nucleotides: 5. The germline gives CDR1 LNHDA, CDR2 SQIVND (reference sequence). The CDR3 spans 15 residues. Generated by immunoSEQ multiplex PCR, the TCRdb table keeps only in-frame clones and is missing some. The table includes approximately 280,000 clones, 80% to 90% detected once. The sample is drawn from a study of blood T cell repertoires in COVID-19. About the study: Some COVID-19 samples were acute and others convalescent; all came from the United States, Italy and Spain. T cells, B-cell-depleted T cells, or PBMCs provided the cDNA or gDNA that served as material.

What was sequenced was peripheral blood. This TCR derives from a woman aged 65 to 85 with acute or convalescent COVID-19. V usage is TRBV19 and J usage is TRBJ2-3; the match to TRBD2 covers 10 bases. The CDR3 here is CASRTLAGTTDTQYF. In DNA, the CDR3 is TGTGCCAGTAGGACACTAGCGGGGACCACAGATACGCAGTATTTT.